The source of this T cell receptor (beta chain) is a study of shared T cell receptors in the human thymus. Germline CDR1 is SQVTM and CDR2 is ANQGSEA. V shed 4 bases and J shed 5 bases, with 15 bases lying between them. CDR3 length: 14 residues. Using immunoSEQ multiplex PCR, the repertoire was profiled, and TCRdb retains in-frame clones only, with some absent. Of fewer than 700,000 clones listed, over 75% were seen once; the top ten hold roughly 0.0097%. The same data also went into a second study, on human thymus T cells. That study reports: Immunologically healthy infants in Finland undergoing congenital heart defect surgery were the donors. Corrective cardiac operations yielded the resected thymus tissue. Use of V and J genes seemed skewed within the thymic and blood repertoires.

The J gene is TRBJ2-1, the V gene TRBV29-1; D might be TRBD1 (6 bases). The sequencing input was thymocytes. This clonotype originated in a boy younger than two with a congenital heart defect. The CDR3 loop reads CSVVSGVVDNEQFF. The CDR3 bases are TGCAGCGTTGTATCAGGGGTAGTGGACAATGAGCAGTTCTTC.